The sequence of this TCR beta chain was determined in a study of preoperative IRX-2 immunotherapy in early breast cancer. The treatment here: preoperative locoregional IRX-2 cytokine immunotherapy. Patients received preoperative, locoregional IRX-2 cytokine immunotherapy in a phase Ib study. From germline, CDR1 is LNHDA and CDR2 SQIVND (reference sequence). The V and J ends lost 7 bases and 4 bases respectively, with 13 bases between them. The CDR3 covers 13 residues. The method was immunoSEQ multiplex PCR; TCRdb's version includes in-frame clones alone and lacks a portion of them. This sample has about 3,700 clones; approximately 70% occur once, and the top ten carry roughly 12%.

Sequences were derived from tumor tissue, sampled after IRX-2 immunotherapy. V usage is TRBV19 and J usage is TRBJ1-2; perhaps TRBD1 as D (6 bases). This clonotype was obtained from a human donor with breast cancer. The CDR3 sequence: CASKIRGGYGYTF. CDR3 DNA sequence: TGTGCCAGTAAGATCAGGGGAGGCTATGGCTACACCTTC.